Below, 13 T cell receptor beta chains from the same sample are listed, as sequenced in a study of identical twins. Using its own MiXCR run on the 5' RACE reads, TCRdb lists one record per CDR3 protein. Among 650,000 to 750,000 distinct CDR3 sequences, 20% to 25% were seen once, and the ten largest hold approximately 4.5%. The data also belong to a second study, concerning T cells expressing NK-cell markers.

Sequencing used PBMCs. The receptors stem from a woman aged 18 to 35 in good health.

This clonotype was seen a few times. The chain uses TRBV6-5 and TRBJ1-2, with a possible D match to TRBD1 (5 bases). The germline gives CDR1 MNHEY, CDR2 SVGAGI. V was clipped by 2 bases and J by 4 bases, with 8 bases between them. The CDR3 contains 13 residues. The CDR3 loop reads CASSYGGGYGYTF. CDR3 nucleotide sequence: TGTGCCAGCAGTTACGGGGGAGGCTATGGCTACACCTTC.

This clonotype has ten or more counts. J is TRBJ2-7 and V is TRBV29-1, with 11 bases fitting TRBD2. Germline assignment: CDR1 SQVTM and CDR2 ANQGSEA. The CDR3 is 17 amino acids. J lost 1 base, V lost 7 bases, and 15 bases had no gene match. CDR3 DNA sequence: TGCAGCGCCCAATTAGCGGGAGGGTCCGAAAGGTCCTACGAGCAGTACTTC. It specifies CSAQLAGGSERSYEQYF.

DNA for the CDR3: TGTGCCAGCTGGGGGGCGGGAGGGATCACAGATACGCAGTATTTT. Protein product: CASWGAGGITDTQYF. The rearrangement uses TRBV27 and TRBJ2-3, with 9 nucleotides matching TRBD2. CDR1 is MNHEY, CDR2 SMNVEV, per germline (reference sequence). Losses at the gene ends were 8 bases for V and 2 bases for J; bases not matched to a gene: 8. This CDR3 contains 15 residues.

The chain employs TRBV20-1 and TRBJ2-5; 7 nucleotides agree with TRBD2. The CDR3 has 12 residues. Germline loops: CDR1 DFQATT, CDR2 SNEGSKA (reference sequence). V shed 6 bases and J 7 bases; nucleotides not matched to a gene: 8. DNA for the CDR3: TGCAGTGCGGGAGGAACGGGGGGGACCCAGTACTTC. It encodes CSAGGTGGTQYF.

The rearrangement links TRBV20-1 to TRBJ2-7; 15 bases map to TRBD2. V was pared by 6 bases and J by 6 bases, with 9 bases of the junction left unmatched. The germline gives CDR1 DFQATT, CDR2 SNEGSKA (reference sequence). CDR3 length: 15 amino acids. The CDR3 DNA follows: TGCAGTGCGATTGGGACTAGCGGGAGGAGCCGCGAGCAGTACTTC. It specifies CSAIGTSGRSREQYF.

The sample holds a few counts of this clonotype. The V call is TRBV6-5, the J call TRBJ2-3, with D possibly being TRBD2 (5 bases). Germline V gene sequence: CDR1 MNHEY, CDR2 SVGAGI. Trimming left V 8 bases short and J 4 bases short, with 10 bases between. The CDR3 has 12 amino acids. The chain's CDR3 is CASGEGSDTQYF. The CDR3 coding sequence is TGTGCCAGCGGAGAGGGATCAGATACGCAGTATTTT.

This clonotype was counted once. This may stem from a read error, because a much larger clone lies one nucleotide away. The chain uses TRBV12-3 or TRBV12-4 and TRBJ2-7; 7 bases agree with TRBD2. The CDR3 is made up of 14 amino acids. V lost 5 bases to trimming and J lost 1 base; unmatched junction nucleotides: 5. The CDR3 reads CASSRMGGSYEQYF. For the CDR3, the DNA is TGTGCCAGCAGTCGAATGGGGGGGTCCTACGAGCAGTACTTC.

There are a few counts of this clonotype. The V call is TRBV5-4, the J call TRBJ2-1; 7 nucleotides align to TRBD2. CDR3 length: 17 residues. Trimming at V came to 4 bases and at J to 9 bases, leaving 19 bases not matched to a gene. Per germline, CDR1 SGHNT and CDR2 YYREEE (reference sequence). CDR3 sequence reads: CASSPGGSGTLGSEQFF. DNA for the CDR3: TGTGCCAGCAGCCCGGGCGGAAGCGGGACTCTCGGGAGTGAGCAGTTCTTC.

The chain joins TRBV5-1 to TRBJ1-2; 7 bases are a match to TRBD1. V shed 4 bases and J 2 bases; nucleotides not matched to a gene: 11. Germline CDR1 is SGHRS and CDR2 is YFSETQ. The CDR3 runs to 16 residues. The CDR3 region has the DNA TGCGCCAGCAGCCCTGGGGGGACAGCCCTAAACTATGGCTACACCTTC. Translating it yields CASSPGGTALNYGYTF.

This clonotype was observed a handful of times. This rearrangement joins TRBV6-2 or TRBV6-3 to TRBJ2-3; D possibly corresponds to TRBD2 (5 bases). The CDR3 runs 16 residues. V lost 0 bases, J lost 2 bases, and 12 bases lay in between. CDR1 MNHEY and CDR2 SVGEGT come from the germline V gene. CDR3 residues: CASSYSLALNTDTQYF. Written as DNA, the CDR3 is TGTGCCAGCAGTTACTCTCTAGCACTGAACACAGATACGCAGTATTTT.

V usage is TRBV12-3 or TRBV12-4 and J usage is TRBJ2-1; 7 bases fit TRBD2. This CDR3 has 14 residues. J lost 0 bases, V lost 6 bases, and 2 bases had no gene match. DNA for the CDR3: TGTGCCAGCAGAGCGGGGAACTCCTACAATGAGCAGTTCTTC. Its translation is CASRAGNSYNEQFF.

CDR3 protein: CASSQDLAGELSEQFF. The CDR3 DNA reads as TGCGCCAGCAGCCAAGATCTAGCGGGAGAGCTTAGTGAGCAGTTCTTC. This sequence joins TRBV4-3 and TRBJ2-1, with 10 bases matching TRBD2. V trimming: 0 bases; J trimming: 9 bases; junction bases outside the gene matches: 8. Per the germline V gene, CDR1 is LGHNA and CDR2 is YSLEER. The CDR3 spans 16 residues.

The table lists this clonotype with a few counts. The chain is built from TRBV5-1 and TRBJ2-1; D is possibly TRBD2 (5 bases). Germline V gene data show CDR1 as SGHRS and CDR2 as YFSETQ. This CDR3 is built from 15 residues. The V end lost 2 bases, the J end lost 8 bases, and 17 bases lay between the germline ends. Here the CDR3 reads CASSFGLRAGDEQFF. The CDR3 coding sequence is TGCGCCAGCAGCTTCGGGTTGCGGGCTGGCGATGAGCAGTTCTTC.